The T cell receptor (beta chain) described here comes from a study of molecular identifiers for immune sequencing clone quantification. Across the study: In the replicates, RNA derived from roughly 20,000 or 100,000 naive CD8 cells was divided into five parts, and four were sequenced. Notes on the study in general: Detecting spiked Jurkat TCR RNA from one cell among about a million naive cells was reportedly possible.

In its sample, this clonotype was seen many times. Antigen: not known. TCRdb fed the PCR reads into MiXCR, producing one record per CDR3 protein. The sample has approximately 100,000 distinct CDR3 sequences, under 40% seen once. Sorting recovered naive CD8 T cells on a CD8+CD4-CCR7+CD45RA+ profile. V lost 0 bases and J lost 7, with 7 bases in between. Germline V lookup: CDR1 SEHNR, CDR2 FQNEAQ (reference sequence). This CDR3 is 13 amino acids long. Sequencing was performed on naive CD8+ T cells from blood, with Jurkat cell RNA spiked in. Subset in this sample: FACS-sorted CD8+CD4-CCR7+CD45RA+ naive T cells. This rearrangement joins TRBV7-9 to TRBJ2-4; D unclear. The sequence was obtained from a human donor in good health. Some libraries in this study had Jurkat cell RNA spiked in. CDR3 protein: CASSLARANIQYF. Written as DNA, the CDR3 is TGTGCCAGCAGCTTAGCCAGAGCTAACATTCAGTACTTC.